A single sample is the source of the 29 T cell receptor beta chains below, sequenced in a study of T cell responses to AZD1222 COVID-19 vaccine. Sequencing used immunoSEQ multiplex PCR; TCRdb keeps in-frame clones, though not all of them. The data hold approximately 140,000 clones, with about 91% observed a single time. The sample consisted of peripheral blood, taken on day 0 of AZD1222 vaccination. These receptors originate from an adult in good health.

V is TRBV28 and J is TRBJ2-7; 7 nucleotides align to TRBD1. This CDR3 has 15 residues. The V segment lost 6 bases and the J segment 0 bases; nucleotides outside the gene matches: 8. Germline V gives CDR1 MDHEN, CDR2 SYDVKM. DNA of the CDR3: TGTGCCAGCAGCCGGGGACAGACTACCTCCTACGAGCAGTACTTC. This translates into CASSRGQTTSYEQYF.

The genes are TRBV11-2 and TRBJ1-1, with a tentative D call TRBD1 (6 bases). Trimming cost V 5 bases and J 1 base, with 8 bases left between them. The germline V gene has CDR1 SGHAT and CDR2 FQNNGV. There are 13 residues in the CDR3. The CDR3 region is CASSKGENTEAFF. The DNA of the CDR3 is TGTGCCAGCAGCAAGGGGGAGAACACTGAAGCTTTCTTT.

The chain has TRBV4-3 and TRBJ2-1; possibly TRBD2 for D (6 bases). V was pared by 1 base and J by 5 bases, with 9 bases between. There are 14 residues in the CDR3. The germline CDR1 and CDR2 sequences are LGHNA and YSLEER. Here the CDR3 DNA reads TGCGCCAGCAGCCAAGCCGGGGGAGACAATGAGCAGTTCTTC. This encodes CASSQAGGDNEQFF.

CDR3 coding DNA: TGTGCCACCAGCAAACAGTTGGAAACTGAAGCTTTCTTT. This gives the protein CATSKQLETEAFF. The chain has TRBV15 and TRBJ1-1; no clear D gene. Between the trimmed V and J ends, which lost 4 bases and 5 bases, there was a span of 11 bases. In germline, CDR1 is LNHNV, CDR2 YYDKDF (reference sequence). This CDR3 has 13 residues.

The J gene is TRBJ2-1, the V gene TRBV6-5; D is uncertain. Germline assignment: CDR1 MNHEY and CDR2 SVGAGI. V was cut by 2 bases and J by 0 bases, with 5 bases left in between. This CDR3 is 14 amino acids long. CDR3 bases: TGTGCCAGCAGTTACCCGCCCTCCTACAATGAGCAGTTCTTC. Residues: CASSYPPSYNEQFF.

The CDR3 region has the DNA TGTGCCAGCAGTTTGTTGGGCAATCAGCCCCAGCATTTT. Its translation: CASSLLGNQPQHF. V usage is TRBV27 and J usage is TRBJ1-5; no clear D gene. There are 13 residues in the CDR3. The germline CDR1 and CDR2 sequences are MNHEY and SMNVEV (reference sequence). Trimming took off 3 bases at V and 2 bases at J, with 5 bases between the two ends.

The J gene is TRBJ2-5, the V gene TRBV6-5, with 7 bases matching TRBD1. V lost 6 bases and J lost 5; bases outside the gene matches: 9. Germline V CDR1 and CDR2: MNHEY, SVGAGI. There are 14 residues in the CDR3. The CDR3 bases are TGTGCCAGCAGACGACAGGGTAAGATGGAGACCCAGTACTTC. It encodes CASRRQGKMETQYF.

The J gene is TRBJ1-2, the V gene TRBV14; D might be TRBD1 (5 bases). Germline loops: CDR1 SGHDN, CDR2 FVKESK. The V and J ends lost 0 bases and 7 bases respectively, with 12 bases between them. The CDR3 is made up of 14 amino acids. The CDR3 loop is CASSQERQGAGYTF. Written as DNA, the CDR3 is TGTGCCAGCAGCCAAGAGCGGCAGGGCGCTGGCTACACCTTC.

The V call is TRBV10-3, the J call TRBJ1-5, with no clear D. The germline gives CDR1 ENHRY, CDR2 SYGVKD. Trimming shortened V by 2 bases and J by 5 bases, and 19 bases separated the two germline ends. The CDR3 covers 17 residues. The CDR3, as DNA: TGTGCCATCAGTGAGGTGAAGGTAGGACGTCCAGATCAGCCCCAGCATTTT. Protein: CAISEVKVGRPDQPQHF.

The rearrangement links TRBV7-3 to TRBJ2-5, with D perhaps matching TRBD2 (5 bases). The CDR3 covers 13 residues. V lost 4 bases, J lost 7 bases, and 13 bases lay in between. The germline V gene has CDR1 SGHTA and CDR2 FQGTGA. Here the CDR3 reads CASSSTDLGTQYF. CDR3 bases: TGTGCCAGCAGCTCCACGGACTTAGGGACCCAGTACTTC.

This rearrangement joins TRBV5-1 to TRBJ1-1, with TRBD1 as a possible D gene (5 bases). Germline CDR1 and CDR2: SGHRS and YFSETQ. This CDR3 has 14 amino acids. Trimming cost V 2 bases and J 2 bases, with 10 bases left between them. DNA for the CDR3: TGCGCCAGCAGCTTTTCTCAGGGTAACACTGAAGCTTTCTTT. Translating it yields CASSFSQGNTEAFF.

The CDR3 DNA is TGTGCCAGCAGCTTTTTCGGGGGAAGAGGAAACATTCAGTACTTC. Residues: CASSFFGGRGNIQYF. The chain has TRBV11-2 and TRBJ2-4; TRBD2 is a possible D gene (6 bases). This CDR3 has 15 amino acids. Trimming took 3 bases from V and 6 from J, leaving 15 bases between them. Germline CDR1 is SGHAT and CDR2 is FQNNGV.

The chain employs TRBV25-1 and TRBJ1-5; tentatively, D is TRBD1 (6 bases). This CDR3 is 13 amino acids long. Germline-derived CDR1 and CDR2 are MGHDK and SYGVNS. Deletions cut 5 bases from V and 1 base from J, with 6 bases between. The CDR3 bases are TGTGCCAGCAGTAGGGGGAGCAATCAGCCCCAGCATTTT. This translates into CASSRGSNQPQHF.

The rearrangement joins TRBV28 to TRBJ2-7; TRBD1 is a possible D gene (7 bases). CDR3 size: 16 residues. The germline V gene has CDR1 MDHEN and CDR2 SYDVKM. Trimming shortened V by 6 bases and J by 0 bases, and 18 bases separated the two germline ends. CDR3 loop: CASSFPRGASSYEQYF. CDR3 bases: TGTGCCAGCAGCTTCCCCAGGGGGGCGAGCTCCTACGAGCAGTACTTC.

The table lists this clone with a count of one. The chain links TRBV5-1 to TRBJ1-4; the D gene is possibly TRBD1 (6 bases). The ends were cut back, 1 base at V and 6 bases at J, with 16 bases in the middle. The CDR3 is made up of 16 amino acids. Germline V gene lookup returns CDR1 SGHRS and CDR2 YFSETQ. CDR3 sequence (DNA): TGCGCCAGCAGCTTGCGACCGGGGGCTGACGATGAAAAACTGTTTTTT. The encoded protein is CASSLRPGADDEKLFF.

J is TRBJ2-3 and V is TRBV7-3, with TRBD1 matching 7 bases. The CDR3 length is 17 residues. V shed 5 bases, J shed 2 bases, and the junction held 13 bases outside the gene matches. Looked up from germline, CDR1 is SGHTA and CDR2 is FQGTGA. This CDR3 reads CASSTGTVSGFTDTQYF. CDR3 DNA sequence: TGTGCCAGCAGCACCGGGACAGTGTCTGGGTTCACAGATACGCAGTATTTT.

The CDR3 region is CASSSSRTGWNSPLHF. In DNA, the CDR3 is TGTGCCAGCAGTTCTTCTCGGACAGGGTGGAATTCACCCCTCCACTTT. The rearrangement joins TRBV6-5 to TRBJ1-6; the match to TRBD1 covers 8 bases. Looked up from germline, CDR1 is MNHEY and CDR2 is SVGAGI. The CDR3 totals 16 residues. The trim removed 4 bases at V and 7 bases at J, leaving 9 bases unmatched.

The chain combines TRBV5-1 with TRBJ2-4, with D possibly matching TRBD1 (6 bases). CDR3 length: 19 residues. Germline V gene lookup returns CDR1 SGHRS and CDR2 YFSETQ. Trimming stripped 1 base from V and 1 base from J, with 21 bases between. In DNA, the CDR3 is TGCGCCAGCAGCTTGATGCAGGGGCCCCCTAGCAGTGCCAAAAACATTCAGTACTTC. Amino acids: CASSLMQGPPSSAKNIQYF. The complete variable domain, with remaining parts taken from reference TRBV5-1 and TRBJ2-4, reads KAGVTQTPRYLIKTRGQQVTLSCSPISGHRSVSWYQQTPGQGLQFLFEYFSETQRNKGNFPGRFSGRQFSNSRSEMNVSTLELGDSALYLCASSLMQGPPSSAKNIQYFGAGTRLSVL.

The chain employs TRBV5-1 and TRBJ2-2; D is ambiguous. The V end lost 2 bases, the J end lost 1 base, and 9 bases lay between the germline ends. Germline-derived CDR1 and CDR2 are SGHRS and YFSETQ. This CDR3 region has 15 residues. In nucleotides, the CDR3 is TGCGCCAGCAGCTTCGGCGAGCTGAACACCGGGGAGCTGTTTTTT. Its translation is CASSFGELNTGELFF.

For the CDR3, the DNA is TGTGCCAGCTCAACTCAGCCCGGGGACACTGAAGCTTTCTTT. Residues: CASSTQPGDTEAFF. This chain uses TRBV18 with TRBJ1-1; D call uncertain. Trimming took off 5 bases at V and 3 bases at J, with 13 bases between the two ends. Germline V lookup: CDR1 KGHSH, CDR2 LQKENI. The CDR3 spans 14 residues. Full variable domain (outside the CDR3, taken from reference TRBV18 and TRBJ1-1): NAGVMQNPRHLVRRRGQEARLRCSPMKGHSHVYWYRQLPEEGLKFMVYLQKENIIDESGMPKERFSAEFPKEGPSILRIQQVVRGDSAAYFCASSTQPGDTEAFFGQGTRLTVV.

This chain connects TRBV11-3 to TRBJ1-6; a possible D gene is TRBD1 (6 bases). The CDR3 extends over 15 amino acids. V lost 1 base to trimming and J lost 8 bases, with 12 bases between them. Germline V gene lookup returns CDR1 SGHNT and CDR2 YENEEA. The DNA of the CDR3 is TGTGCCAGCAGCTTAGGCCCTGGGGGCGATTCACCCCTCCACTTT. Protein sequence: CASSLGPGGDSPLHF.

The table lists this clone with a count of one. The V gene is TRBV6-5, the J gene TRBJ1-1; D perhaps matches TRBD1 (6 bases). The germline V gene encodes CDR1 MNHEY and CDR2 SVGAGI. This CDR3 is built from 14 residues. V lost 7 bases and J lost 1, with 13 bases in between. In nucleotides, the CDR3 is TGTGCCAGCACCGGGACATTACCGAACACTGAAGCTTTCTTT. Encoded protein: CASTGTLPNTEAFF.

The V gene is TRBV19, the J gene TRBJ2-7, with D possibly being TRBD2 (6 bases). Trimming stripped 3 bases from V and 0 bases from J, with 12 bases between. The CDR3 is 15 amino acids. The germline gives CDR1 LNHDA, CDR2 SQIVND (reference sequence). The chain's CDR3 is CASSIQGGSSYEQYF. Here the CDR3 DNA reads TGTGCCAGTAGTATTCAGGGAGGAAGCTCCTACGAGCAGTACTTC.

The V and J genes are TRBV18 and TRBJ1-1; D is unclear. Germline-derived CDR1 and CDR2 are KGHSH and LQKENI. There are 14 residues in the CDR3. V was clipped by 2 bases and J by 7 bases, with 14 bases between them. CDR3 sequence: CASSPAWEEIEAFF. In DNA, the CDR3 is TGTGCCAGCTCACCAGCATGGGAGGAAATTGAAGCTTTCTTT.

This clone has more than one count but fewer than ten. The CDR3 region is CASSDGTNTGELFF. In nucleotides, the CDR3 is TGTGCCAGCAGTGACGGGACTAACACCGGGGAGCTGTTTTTT. This rearrangement joins TRBV6-4 to TRBJ2-2; D is perhaps TRBD2 (6 bases). CDR1 and CDR2 (germline): MRHNA, SNTAGT. Trimming removed 2 bases at V and 2 bases at J, with 6 bases between. The CDR3 loop spans 14 amino acids.

Remarks on this clone: The sample carries other DNA sequences with the same CDR3. This chain connects TRBV19 to TRBJ1-1, with no clear D. In germline, CDR1 is LNHDA, CDR2 SQIVND (reference sequence). There are 12 residues in the CDR3. Trimming took 4 bases from V and 1 from J, leaving 4 bases between them. The CDR3 coding sequence is TGTGCCAGTAGTAGAGGGAACACTGAAGCTTTCTTT. Translating gives CASSRGNTEAFF.

CDR3 protein: CATRAGKSNQPQHF. DNA for the CDR3: TGTGCCACTCGTGCCGGCAAAAGCAATCAGCCCCAGCATTTT. The gene calls are TRBV19 and TRBJ1-5; unclear D gene. The CDR3 loop spans 14 amino acids. Germline lookup yields CDR1 LNHDA and CDR2 SQIVND (reference sequence). Trimming removed 10 bases at V and 1 base at J, with 14 bases between.

Details on this clone: The same CDR3 is also encoded by other DNA sequences in this sample. The chain links TRBV6-5 to TRBJ1-5, with D perhaps TRBD1 (5 bases). This CDR3 spans 13 amino acids. Trimming removed 5 bases at V and 4 bases at J, with 9 bases between. CDR1 MNHEY and CDR2 SVGAGI come from the germline V gene. The CDR3 DNA sequence: TGTGCCAGCAGTCCTGACAGAAATCAGCCCCAGCATTTT. It translates to CASSPDRNQPQHF.

To note about this clone: This CDR3 is also generated by other DNA sequences in the sample. The chain joins TRBV6-2 or TRBV6-3 to TRBJ2-1, with 7 bases lining up with TRBD2. This CDR3 is built from 16 residues. The germline gives CDR1 MNHEY, CDR2 SVGEGT. Trimming removed 5 bases from V and 3 bases from J; junction bases left unmatched: 10. In DNA, the CDR3 is TGTGCCAGCAGTGACCTGAGACTAGCAGACTACAATGAGCAGTTCTTC. This gives the protein CASSDLRLADYNEQFF.